One and the same sample provided the 12 T cell receptor beta chains below, sequenced in a study of cytomegalovirus exposure and HLA in healthy donors. PCR employed 60 Vbeta and 13 Jbeta primers. Profiling relied on immunoSEQ multiplex PCR, and the TCRdb table lists in-frame clones only, not all of them. The sample lists more than 85,000 clones, 77% occurring once. The sample taken for sequencing was PBMCs. These receptors came from a female donor in good health and CMV-seronegative.

The rearrangement joins TRBV11-2 to TRBJ2-7, with 11 bases identical to TRBD2. Germline V gives CDR1 SGHAT, CDR2 FQNNGV. This CDR3 has 16 residues. With 3 bases clipped from V and 3 bases from J, the junction kept 7 bases outside the gene matches. DNA for the CDR3: TGTGCCAGCAGCTTTGCGCCGGGACTAGCGGTCTACGAGCAGTACTTC. Residues: CASSFAPGLAVYEQYF.

Remarks on this clone: One end of the junction fails to match germline, which may point to a read error. This chain links TRBV28 with TRBJ2-1; D possibly corresponds to TRBD1 (5 bases). This CDR3 is built from 14 residues. In germline, CDR1 is MDHEN, CDR2 SYDVKM. In DNA form, the CDR3 reads TGTGCCAGCAGTTTCGACAGACAAATTGTAGCAGTAGTCTTC. It is translated as CASSFDRQIVAVVF.

The chain recombines TRBV7-3 with TRBJ1-5; D might be TRBD1 (5 bases). With 4 bases removed from V and 7 bases from J, the gap between germline ends came to 11 bases. Germline loops: CDR1 SGHTA, CDR2 FQGTGA. This CDR3 has 13 residues. CDR3 coding DNA: TGTGCCAGCAGCTACGGGGGGGGGCAGCCCCAGCATTTT. It yields the protein CASSYGGGQPQHF.

This rearrangement joins TRBV4-1 to TRBJ1-1; D remains ambiguous. The CDR3 spans 14 residues. The V end lost 2 bases, the J end lost 0 bases, and 7 bases lay between the germline ends. Germline values: CDR1 MGHRA, CDR2 YSYEKL. The CDR3 here is CASSQSQVNTEAFF. CDR3 sequence (DNA): TGCGCCAGCAGCCAAAGTCAGGTGAACACTGAAGCTTTCTTT.

The CDR3 sequence is CASSLYSGVNQPQHF. The DNA for the CDR3 is TGTGCCAGCAGTTTATATTCAGGGGTGAATCAGCCCCAGCATTTT. The rearrangement joins TRBV27 to TRBJ1-5; a possible D gene is TRBD1 (6 bases). CDR1 MNHEY and CDR2 SMNVEV come from the germline V gene (reference sequence). This CDR3 is built from 15 residues. Trimming removed 1 base at V and 4 bases at J, with 11 bases between.

V is TRBV6-6 and J is TRBJ2-2; 7 bases fit TRBD2. The CDR3 is 14 residues long. With 7 bases clipped from V and 6 bases from J, the junction kept 8 bases outside the gene matches. Germline V gives CDR1 MNHNY, CDR2 SVGAGI (reference sequence). CDR3 in DNA: TGTGCCAGCATCTCGCCGGGGGGTTCCGGGGAGCTGTTTTTT. This encodes CASISPGGSGELFF.

This rearrangement joins TRBV7-9 to TRBJ1-2; D is undetermined. Trimming pared 5 bases from V and 7 bases from J, leaving 11 bases between. The CDR3 totals 12 residues. Looked up from germline, CDR1 is SEHNR and CDR2 is FQNEAQ (reference sequence). The CDR3 DNA is TGTGCCAGCAGCCTAATCGCCTCTGGCTACACCTTC. Its translation is CASSLIASGYTF.

This rearrangement joins TRBV5-1 to TRBJ2-5; tentatively, D is TRBD2 (7 bases). The CDR3 loop spans 15 amino acids. CDR1 and CDR2 (germline): SGHRS, YFSETQ. Trimming stripped 4 bases from V and 4 bases from J, with 17 bases between. CDR3 sequence (DNA): TGCGCCAGCAGCCTGTTAGGGGGGGAAGGAGAGACCCAGTACTTC. Protein: CASSLLGGEGETQYF.

This chain connects TRBV10-3 to TRBJ2-3; 8 nucleotides align to TRBD1. Germline-derived CDR1 and CDR2 are ENHRY and SYGVKD. CDR3 length: 14 residues. After removal of 7 bases from V and 2 bases from J, the junction contained 5 bases not matched to a gene. CDR3 nucleotides: TGTGCCATCATGGGGACAGGAAACACAGATACGCAGTATTTT. Its protein product is CAIMGTGNTDTQYF.

This chain links TRBV27 with TRBJ1-2; 9 bases align to TRBD1. CDR1 is MNHEY and CDR2 is SMNVEV in the germline V gene (reference sequence). This CDR3 region has 14 residues. V was clipped by 4 bases and J by 4 bases; unmatched bases: 4. CDR3 nucleotides: TGTGCCAGCAGTTCCGGACAGGGGATCTATGGCTACACCTTC. Its translation: CASSSGQGIYGYTF.

This rearrangement joins TRBV19 to TRBJ2-7, with 7 bases aligning to TRBD1. Losses at the gene ends were 3 bases for V and 5 bases for J; bases not matched to a gene: 7. Germline CDR1 reads LNHDA; CDR2 reads SQIVND (reference sequence). This CDR3 is 14 amino acids long. DNA of the CDR3: TGTGCCAGTAGTATGAGAAGGGGGCTGGACGAGCAGTACTTC. This sequence encodes CASSMRRGLDEQYF.

The chain has TRBV5-1 and TRBJ1-6, with TRBD1 identical over 10 bases. Germline V gives CDR1 SGHRS, CDR2 YFSETQ. V was clipped by 4 bases and J by 6 bases; unmatched bases: 4. The CDR3 covers 15 residues. This chain's CDR3 is CASSDWTGGNSPLHF. CDR3 in DNA: TGCGCCAGCAGCGATTGGACAGGGGGTAATTCACCCCTCCACTTT. Full variable domain (missing parts from reference TRBV5-1 and TRBJ1-6): KAGVTQTPRYLIKTRGQQVTLSCSPISGHRSVSWYQQTPGQGLQFLFEYFSETQRNKGNFPGRFSGRQFSNSRSEMNVSTLELGDSALYLCASSDWTGGNSPLHFGNGTRLTVT.